These T cell receptor beta chains were read from a single sample in a study of T cell responses to AZD1222 COVID-19 vaccine. The repertoire was sequenced with immunoSEQ multiplex PCR; TCRdb's copy has only in-frame clones and lacks some. The sample holds 150,000 to 180,000 clones, over 85% seen once. This material consisted of peripheral blood, taken on day 0 of AZD1222 vaccination. Receptors were obtained from an adult in good health. The CDR3 runs from the conserved cysteine through the conserved F or W. D genes are given only for firm matches. Only part of the rows carry a size: once, few, many, or a class if the clone is expanded.

size,J,length,D,V,CDR3,DNA
NA,TRBJ2-5,16,TRBD2,TRBV3-1/TRBV3-2,CASSQDWASGQETQYF,TGTGCCAGCAGCCAAGATTGGGCTAGCGGTCAAGAGACCCAGTACTTC
few,TRBJ2-1,15,TRBD2,TRBV5-1,CASSPGLAGYNEQFF,TGCGCCAGCAGCCCGGGACTAGCGGGGTACAATGAGCAGTTCTTC
few,TRBJ1-5,13,TRBD1,TRBV5-1,CASSLHRGQPQHF,TGCGCCAGCAGCCTACACAGGGGGCAGCCCCAGCATTTT
NA,TRBJ2-7,13,NA,TRBV2,CASNYRVNYEQYF,TGTGCCAGCAATTACAGGGTTAACTACGAGCAGTACTTC
NA,TRBJ2-7,15,NA,TRBV19,CASSPWVGVQYEQYF,TGTGCCAGTAGTCCCTGGGTGGGGGTACAGTACGAGCAGTACTTC
NA,TRBJ2-1,15,TRBD2,TRBV7-3,CASSPNSGSFNEQFF,TGTGCCAGCAGCCCCAATAGCGGGAGTTTTAATGAGCAGTTCTTC
NA,TRBJ2-1,14,NA,TRBV29-1,CSAYRREAYNEQFF,TGCAGCGCTTACCGGCGGGAAGCTTACAATGAGCAGTTCTTC
once,TRBJ2-2,13,NA,TRBV28,CASSLFGSGELFF,TGTGCCAGCAGTTTATTCGGTTCCGGGGAGCTGTTTTTT
NA,TRBJ2-3,16,NA,TRBV9,CASSVGADPSTDTQYF,TGTGCCAGCAGCGTAGGGGCGGACCCTAGCACAGATACGCAGTATTTT
NA,TRBJ2-5,14,NA,TRBV5-6,CASSLVGHQETQYF,TGTGCCAGCAGCTTGGTGGGACACCAAGAGACCCAGTACTTC
NA,TRBJ2-2,14,NA,TRBV11-3,CASSPPGNTGELFF,TGTGCCAGCAGCCCCCCAGGTAACACCGGGGAGCTGTTTTTT
NA,TRBJ2-3,17,NA,TRBV5-6,CASSLDTGTQGSDTQYF,TGTGCCAGCAGCTTGGACACCGGGACCCAGGGTTCAGATACGCAGTATTTT
NA,TRBJ1-1,16,NA,TRBV9,CASSVGMAGVGTEAFF,TGTGCCAGCAGCGTAGGGATGGCTGGGGTGGGCACTGAAGCTTTCTTT
few,TRBJ1-5,13,NA,TRBV4-1,CASSQASHQPQHF,TGCGCCAGCAGCCAGGCTTCCCATCAGCCCCAGCATTTT